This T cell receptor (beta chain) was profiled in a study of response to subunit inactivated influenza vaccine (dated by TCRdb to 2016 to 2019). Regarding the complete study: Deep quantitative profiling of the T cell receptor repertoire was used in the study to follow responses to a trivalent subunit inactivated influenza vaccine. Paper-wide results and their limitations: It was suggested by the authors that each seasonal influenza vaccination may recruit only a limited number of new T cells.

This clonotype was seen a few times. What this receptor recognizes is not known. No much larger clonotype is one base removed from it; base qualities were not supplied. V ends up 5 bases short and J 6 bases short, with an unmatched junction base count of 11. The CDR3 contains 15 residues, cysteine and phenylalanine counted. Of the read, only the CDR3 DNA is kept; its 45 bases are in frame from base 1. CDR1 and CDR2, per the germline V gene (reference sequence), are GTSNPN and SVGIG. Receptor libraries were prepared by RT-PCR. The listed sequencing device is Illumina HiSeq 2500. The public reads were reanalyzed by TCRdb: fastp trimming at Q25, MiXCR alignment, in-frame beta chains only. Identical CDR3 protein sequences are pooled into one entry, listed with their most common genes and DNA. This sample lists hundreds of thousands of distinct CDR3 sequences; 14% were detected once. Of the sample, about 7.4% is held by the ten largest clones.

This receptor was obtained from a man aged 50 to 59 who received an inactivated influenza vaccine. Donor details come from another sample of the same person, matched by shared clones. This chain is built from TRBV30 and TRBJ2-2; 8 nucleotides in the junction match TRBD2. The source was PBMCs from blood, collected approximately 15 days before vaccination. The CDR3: CAWCPPPGGPGELFF. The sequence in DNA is TGTGCCTGGTGCCCTCCTCCGGGAGGGCCCGGGGAGCTGTTTTTT.